Given below is one T cell receptor (beta chain) in context. What it binds is not known. The germline CDR1 and CDR2 sequences are SGHDT and YYEEEE. V was clipped by 4 bases and J by 5 bases, with 12 bases between them. This CDR3 region has 14 residues. This entry comes from a study of identifying expanded T cells in peripheral blood. Study-level results: Technical replicates showed roughly 1.2 changed clones; roughly two weeks about 16.4; four weeks 19.

The method was immunoSEQ multiplex PCR; TCRdb's version includes in-frame clones alone and lacks a portion of them. The sample includes about 110,000 clones, roughly 90% seen only once; the top ten take 7.5% to 9.5%. During the collection period, no donor immune events like infections were recorded. The source is a person aged 18-70 years in good health. Sequenced input: blood. The rearrangement links TRBV5-6 to TRBJ1-4; D gene ambiguous. The CDR3 protein is CASSLGPSNEKLFF. DNA for the CDR3: TGTGCCAGCAGCCTCGGGCCTTCCAATGAAAAACTGTTTTTT.